The 32 T cell receptor beta chains below all came from one sample that was sequenced in a study of cytomegalovirus exposure and HLA in healthy donors. It was with 60 Vbeta and 13 Jbeta primers that the PCR ran. TCRdb's copy holds only in-frame clones and misses some; the assay was immunoSEQ multiplex PCR. The table lists roughly 99,000 clones, around 73% of them singletons, with roughly 8% in the top ten. The specimen was PBMCs. These receptors came from a man in his thirties or forties in good health and CMV-seronegative.

The rearrangement uses TRBV7-9 and TRBJ1-1; D not certain. The CDR3 has 14 amino acids. Trimming cost V 5 bases and J 4 bases, with 14 bases left between them. Germline lookup yields CDR1 SEHNR and CDR2 FQNEAQ (reference sequence). In DNA, the CDR3 is TGTGCCAGCAGCCCGACCTTGGAGGGCACTGAAGCTTTCTTT. It encodes CASSPTLEGTEAFF.

The chain couples TRBV27 to TRBJ2-1, with no clear D. Looked up from germline, CDR1 is MNHEY and CDR2 is SMNVEV (reference sequence). This CDR3 spans 13 amino acids. V lost 7 bases, J lost 4 bases, and 11 bases lay in between. DNA for the CDR3: TGTGCCAGCACCAATCCCTATTACAATGAGCAGTTCTTC. Its protein product is CASTNPYYNEQFF.

This clone was seen repeatedly, ten times or more. The genes are TRBV6-1 and TRBJ1-5; D gene ambiguous. The CDR3 consists of 14 residues. Germline CDR1 MNHNS, CDR2 SASEGT. V was pared by 0 bases and J by 4 bases, with 7 bases between. The CDR3 here is CASSEAPRNQPQHF. DNA for the CDR3: TGTGCCAGCAGTGAAGCCCCCCGTAATCAGCCCCAGCATTTT.

The V gene is TRBV5-1, the J gene TRBJ2-5; 9 bases are a match to TRBD2. CDR1 is SGHRS and CDR2 is YFSETQ in the germline V gene. This CDR3 is 16 amino acids long. J was trimmed by 2 bases and V by 0 bases; bases with no gene match: 5. The CDR3 nucleotides are TGCGCCAGCAGCTTGGCCGCGGGAGGGGGTCAAGAGACCCAGTACTTC. Translation gives CASSLAAGGGQETQYF.

This clone came up once. V usage is TRBV15 and J usage is TRBJ1-2, with D possibly being TRBD1 (5 bases). The V gene's germline CDR1 is LNHNV and CDR2 YYDKDF (reference sequence). The CDR3 is 14 amino acids. Trimming pared 0 bases from V and 7 bases from J, leaving 12 bases between. The CDR3, as DNA: TGTGCCACCAGCAGAGACCGCGGGGGTGGTGGCTACACCTTC. This gives the protein CATSRDRGGGGYTF. The entire variable domain, with the rest obtained from reference TRBV15 and TRBJ1-2, is as follows: DAMVIQNPRYQVTQFGKPVTLSCSQTLNHNVMYWYQQKSSQAPKLLFHYYDKDFNNEADTPDNFQSRRPNTSFCFLDIRSPGLGDTAMYLCATSRDRGGGGYTFGSGTRLTVV.

This clone occurred a few times. This chain joins TRBV27 and TRBJ2-3, with 7 bases identical to TRBD2. V shed 3 bases and J 1 base; nucleotides not matched to a gene: 10. The CDR3 spans 17 residues. Germline-derived CDR1 and CDR2 are MNHEY and SMNVEV (reference sequence). The CDR3 DNA reads as TGTGCCAGCAGTTTTTTGGGGAGGGGCGATGGCACAGATACGCAGTATTTT. Its protein product is CASSFLGRGDGTDTQYF.

This clone was picked up one time. The gene calls are TRBV6-4 and TRBJ1-5, with D possibly matching TRBD1 (6 bases). The CDR3 length is 13 residues. Germline CDR1 and CDR2: MRHNA and SNTAGT. Trimming removed 10 bases from V and 7 bases from J, with 17 bases in between. CDR3 residues: CATWDTPRQPQHF. The CDR3 DNA reads TGTGCCACCTGGGACACCCCCAGGCAGCCCCAGCATTTT.

The chain employs TRBV27 and TRBJ2-3; D unclear. Germline CDR1 MNHEY, CDR2 SMNVEV (reference sequence). Trimming took 4 bases from V and 2 from J, leaving 4 bases between them. CDR3 length: 12 amino acids. This chain's CDR3 is CASSSHTDTQYF. As DNA, the CDR3 is TGTGCCAGCAGTTCCCACACAGATACGCAGTATTTT.

This rearrangement joins TRBV18 to TRBJ2-5; D ambiguous. Trimming shortened V by 3 bases and J by 3 bases, and 2 bases separated the two germline ends. Germline lookup yields CDR1 KGHSH and CDR2 LQKENI. This CDR3 spans 11 amino acids. Written as DNA, the CDR3 is TGTGCCAGCTCACCCAAAGAGACCCAGTACTTC. Translation: CASSPKETQYF. Complete variable domain (other parts from reference TRBV18 and TRBJ2-5): NAGVMQNPRHLVRRRGQEARLRCSPMKGHSHVYWYRQLPEEGLKFMVYLQKENIIDESGMPKERFSAEFPKEGPSILRIQQVVRGDSAAYFCASSPKETQYFGPGTRLLVL.

The genes are TRBV7-8 and TRBJ2-3, with TRBD2 matching over 7 bases. The CDR3 has 15 residues. The V gene end was trimmed by 6 bases and the J gene end by 4 bases; junction bases not matched to a gene: 10. Germline loops: CDR1 SGHVS, CDR2 FQNEAQ. The CDR3 protein is CASSNRDYLSDTQYF. In DNA form, the CDR3 reads TGTGCCAGCAGTAACCGGGACTACCTATCAGATACGCAGTATTTT.

The chain links TRBV7-2 to TRBJ1-5; D is perhaps TRBD1 (6 bases). Germline loops: CDR1 SGHTA, CDR2 FQGNSA. This CDR3 is built from 13 residues. Trimming took 1 base from V and 8 from J, leaving 9 bases between them. The CDR3 is CASSLDRVKPQHF. The CDR3, as DNA: TGTGCCAGCAGCTTAGACAGGGTGAAGCCCCAGCATTTT.

The chain has TRBV25-1 and TRBJ2-1; 8 bases are a match to TRBD1. Losses at the gene ends were 1 base for V and 1 base for J; bases not matched to a gene: 6. Looked up from germline, CDR1 is MGHDK and CDR2 is SYGVNS. CDR3 size: 17 residues. The CDR3 bases are TGTGCCAGCAGTGAATCCAGGGGGACAGGTTCCTACAATGAGCAGTTCTTC. It encodes CASSESRGTGSYNEQFF.

This clone was detected only once. The chain combines TRBV30 with TRBJ2-7; 11 bases align to TRBD1. The germline gives CDR1 GTSNPN, CDR2 SVGIG (reference sequence). V gave up 3 bases and J gave up 4 bases; unmatched junction bases: 5. This CDR3 spans 14 amino acids. The DNA for the CDR3 is TGTGCCTGGAGCCCCGGGACAGGGGGATACGAGCAGTACTTC. Amino acids: CAWSPGTGGYEQYF.

The V gene is TRBV5-1, the J gene TRBJ2-1, with D possibly TRBD1 on 6 matching bases. The length of the CDR3 is 15 residues. Looked up from germline, CDR1 is SGHRS and CDR2 is YFSETQ. V was pared by 2 bases and J by 8 bases, with 17 bases between. The CDR3 is CASSLGGRGQDEQFF. CDR3 sequence (DNA): TGCGCCAGCAGCTTAGGGGGTAGGGGCCAGGATGAGCAGTTCTTC. Variable domain in full (rest from reference TRBV5-1 and TRBJ2-1): KAGVTQTPRYLIKTRGQQVTLSCSPISGHRSVSWYQQTPGQGLQFLFEYFSETQRNKGNFPGRFSGRQFSNSRSEMNVSTLELGDSALYLCASSLGGRGQDEQFFGPGTRLTVL.

The chain employs TRBV10-3 and TRBJ1-2, with D possibly matching TRBD1 (5 bases). Germline V lookup: CDR1 ENHRY, CDR2 SYGVKD. V dropped 3 bases and J dropped 7 bases, with 12 bases sitting between them. This CDR3 spans 13 amino acids. The CDR3 region has the DNA TGTGCCATCAGTGATCTGGGGGAGGGTGGCTACACCTTC. This gives the protein CAISDLGEGGYTF.

The V gene is TRBV27, the J gene TRBJ2-5; 11 bases map to TRBD2. CDR3 length: 17 residues. Germline trimming cut 0 bases from V and 4 bases from J; bases unmatched to any gene: 7. Looked up from germline, CDR1 is MNHEY and CDR2 is SMNVEV (reference sequence). CDR3 sequence (DNA): TGTGCCAGCAGTTTATCCCTAGCGGGGGGCCCCCGAGAGACCCAGTACTTC. Amino acid sequence: CASSLSLAGGPRETQYF.

This clone was seen just once. This chain links TRBV10-2 with TRBJ1-6; TRBD1 matches at 9 bases. Germline loops: CDR1 WSHSY, CDR2 SAAADI. The CDR3 totals 15 residues. The J segment lost 7 bases and the V segment lost 2 bases, leaving 3 bases of the junction unmatched. CDR3: CASSELDRGNSPLHF. The CDR3, as DNA: TGCGCCAGCAGTGAGCTGGACAGGGGCAATTCACCCCTCCACTTT.

The CDR3 region has the DNA TGTGCCAGCAGTTACCGCAGGACAGGGGATGGCTACACCTTC. Protein product: CASSYRRTGDGYTF. The V gene is TRBV6-5, the J gene TRBJ1-2; 9 positions match TRBD1. The CDR3 loop spans 14 amino acids. Trimming cost V 2 bases and J 6 bases; bases outside gene matches: 4. CDR1 is MNHEY, CDR2 SVGAGI, per germline.

The chain recombines TRBV28 with TRBJ2-2; D possibly corresponds to TRBD1 (5 bases). V was shortened by 2 bases and J by 8 bases, with 9 bases between the two germline ends. The CDR3 extends over 13 amino acids. CDR1 is MDHEN, CDR2 SYDVKM, per germline. For the CDR3, the DNA is TGTGCCAGCAGTTTAAGGGGTTGGGGGGAGCTGTTTTTT. It yields the protein CASSLRGWGELFF.

The gene calls are TRBV2 and TRBJ2-5; D perhaps matches TRBD2 (6 bases). This CDR3 comprises 13 residues. Germline assignment: CDR1 SNHLY and CDR2 FYNNEI. With 8 bases removed from V and 2 bases from J, the gap between germline ends came to 12 bases. CDR3 DNA sequence: TGTGCCAGCGCTGGACTAAGTCAAGAGACCCAGTACTTC. Translated: CASAGLSQETQYF.

This chain uses TRBV28 with TRBJ2-2; 8 bases fit TRBD1. Looked up from germline, CDR1 is MDHEN and CDR2 is SYDVKM. This CDR3 comprises 14 residues. J gave up 1 base and V 8 bases, and 3 bases lay outside the gene matches. The CDR3 sequence is CASQGTGNTGELFF. The DNA for the CDR3 is TGTGCCAGCCAAGGGACAGGGAACACCGGGGAGCTGTTTTTT.

This chain connects TRBV30 to TRBJ2-3; 7 bases are a match to TRBD2. Trimming at V came to 8 bases and at J to 4 bases, leaving 15 bases not matched to a gene. The CDR3 runs 15 residues. Germline V CDR1 and CDR2: GTSNPN, SVGIG (reference sequence). The CDR3 DNA sequence: TGTGCCATGTCTAGAGGCGGGAGCGGGGCAGATACGCAGTATTTT. It codes for CAMSRGGSGADTQYF. The full variable domain, in which reference TRBV30 and TRBJ2-3 provide the parts outside the CDR3, is SQTIHQWPATLVQPVGSPLSLECTVEGTSNPNLYWYRQAAGRGLQLLFYSVGIGQISSEVPQNLSASRPQDRQFILSSKKLLLSDSGFYLCAMSRGGSGADTQYFGPGTRLTVL.

V and J are TRBV9 and TRBJ2-7; unclear D gene. The V gene lost 0 bases and the J gene lost 0 bases, with 7 bases spanning the gap. Germline V gives CDR1 SGDLS, CDR2 YYNGEE. CDR3 size: 14 residues. The CDR3 sequence is CASSVGASSYEQYF. The CDR3, as DNA: TGTGCCAGCAGCGTAGGGGCGTCCTCCTACGAGCAGTACTTC. Full variable domain (missing parts from reference TRBV9 and TRBJ2-7): DSGVTQTPKHLITATGQRVTLRCSPRSGDLSVYWYQQSLDQGLQFLIQYYNGEERAKGNILERFSAQQFPDLHSELNLSSLELGDSALYFCASSVGASSYEQYFGPGTRLTVT.

The rearrangement uses TRBV27 and TRBJ2-3, with TRBD2 matching over 9 bases. This CDR3 has 14 residues. Germline V gene lookup returns CDR1 MNHEY and CDR2 SMNVEV (reference sequence). V was clipped by 2 bases and J by 5 bases; unmatched bases: 2. CDR3 in DNA: TGTGCCAGCAGTTTAGCGGGAGGGGGAGATACGCAGTATTTT. Translation: CASSLAGGGDTQYF.

V gene TRBV7-8 combines with J gene TRBJ1-5, with D uncertain. The germline V and J ends were trimmed by 5 bases and 7 bases, with 21 bases remaining between them. The CDR3 totals 16 residues. Germline V CDR1 and CDR2: SGHVS, FQNEAQ. As DNA, the CDR3 is TGTGCCAGCAGCCTTGCGGGAACGGGCCTGAGGCAGCCCCAGCATTTT. Amino acids: CASSLAGTGLRQPQHF.

Worth noting for this clone: At one end the junction does not follow the germline gene, possibly because of a read error. The rearrangement uses TRBV6-1 and TRBJ1-2; D may be TRBD1 (6 bases). Germline CDR1 is MNHNS and CDR2 is SASEGT. The CDR3 has 16 amino acids. The DNA of the CDR3 is TGTGCCAGCAGTGAAGCGAACAGGGTTTATGACTATGGTTACACCTTC. Its translation is CASSEANRVYDYGYTF.

The chain carries TRBV29-1 and TRBJ1-1, with D tentatively TRBD1 (6 bases). V was cut by 3 bases and J by 3 bases, with 11 bases left in between. CDR1 and CDR2 (germline): SQVTM, ANQGSEA. The CDR3 length is 13 residues. The CDR3 sequence is CSVDQGIDTEAFF. The DNA for the CDR3 is TGCAGCGTTGACCAGGGGATAGACACTGAAGCTTTCTTT.

This rearrangement joins TRBV28 to TRBJ2-1; 13 bases fit TRBD2. The CDR3 is 16 residues long. Germline V CDR1 and CDR2: MDHEN, SYDVKM. J was trimmed by 3 bases and V by 6 bases; bases with no gene match: 5. The CDR3 loop is CASRTGLAGVYNEQFF. The DNA of the CDR3 is TGTGCCAGCAGAACCGGACTAGCGGGAGTCTACAATGAGCAGTTCTTC.

The J gene is TRBJ2-5, the V gene TRBV4-2; 13 bases are shared with TRBD2. Germline CDR1 reads LGHNA; CDR2 reads YNFKEQ. The CDR3 covers 17 residues. V was pared by 4 bases and J by 0 bases, with 5 bases of the junction left unmatched. As DNA, the CDR3 is TGTGCCAGCAGCCTAGGACTAGCGGGAGTGTACCAAGAGACCCAGTACTTC. Translating it yields CASSLGLAGVYQETQYF.

This clone was seen repeatedly, ten times or more. The chain carries TRBV5-1 and TRBJ1-1; 8 nucleotides agree with TRBD1. CDR3 length equals 15 residues. The V segment lost 7 bases and the J segment 1 base; nucleotides outside the gene matches: 9. CDR1 SGHRS and CDR2 YFSETQ come from the germline V gene. The CDR3: CASFPRGPGNTEAFF. For the CDR3, the DNA is TGCGCCAGCTTCCCCAGGGGGCCTGGGAACACTGAAGCTTTCTTT.

On this clone: The junction does not match germline at one end; this may be a read error. V gene TRBV7-9 combines with J gene TRBJ1-2; D unresolved. Germline CDR1 SEHNR, CDR2 FQNEAQ (reference sequence). The CDR3 extends over 11 amino acids. The CDR3 here is CSSSFSYGYTF. The CDR3 DNA follows: TGTTCCAGCAGCTTTTCATATGGCTACACCTTC. Full variable domain (outside the CDR3, taken from reference TRBV7-9 and TRBJ1-2): DTGVSQNPRHKITKRGQNVTFRCDPISEHNRLYWYRQTLGQGPEFLTYFQNEAQLEKSRLLSDRFSAERPKGSFSTLEIQRTEQGDSAMYLCSSSFSYGYTFGSGTRLTVV.

This chain connects TRBV6-1 to TRBJ1-1; TRBD1 matches at 9 bases. With V trimmed by 4 bases and J by 1 base, 13 bases remained unmatched. The CDR3 is 18 amino acids. CDR1 is MNHNS, CDR2 SASEGT, per germline. The CDR3 loop reads CASSGHGRGGQGNTEAFF. The CDR3 nucleotides read TGTGCCAGCAGTGGCCACGGTAGGGGGGGACAGGGGAACACTGAAGCTTTCTTT.